The text below deals with one T cell receptor (beta chain). The antigen remains unidentified. Additional DNA sequences in this sample encode the identical CDR3. This entry comes from a study of shared clonotypes between healthy human individuals. Positively selected for CCR7, the CD45RO-negative cells used as naive CD8 cells excluded terminally differentiated effector memory CD45RA+ cells. This CDR3 has 10 amino acids. Germline-derived CDR1 and CDR2 are SEHNR and FQNEAQ (reference sequence). V shed 5 bases and J shed 10 bases, with 6 bases lying between them. The assay was immunoSEQ multiplex PCR, and TCRdb's table has in-frame clones only and misses some. Here the sample spans roughly 2,000,000 clones, 80% to 95% being singletons. Study-wide results and caveats: Richness estimates generally favored naive over memory subsets. In contrast to clonotypes shared by all four donors, non-shared clonotypes had lower generation probabilities.

This sequence was found in a man in his late teens or twenties in good health. Some clones in this sample may be carry-over from other donors' samples. V usage is TRBV7-9 and J usage is TRBJ2-1; D gene uncertain. The sample was naive CD8+ T cells from PBMCs. This CDR3 reads CASSLGEQFF. DNA for the CDR3: TGTGCCAGCAGCCTAGGGGAGCAGTTCTTC. The full variable domain, in which reference TRBV7-9 and TRBJ2-1 provide the parts outside the CDR3, is DTGVSQNPRHKITKRGQNVTFRCDPISEHNRLYWYRQTLGQGPEFLTYFQNEAQLEKSRLLSDRFSAERPKGSFSTLEIQRTEQGDSAMYLCASSLGEQFFGPGTRLTVL.